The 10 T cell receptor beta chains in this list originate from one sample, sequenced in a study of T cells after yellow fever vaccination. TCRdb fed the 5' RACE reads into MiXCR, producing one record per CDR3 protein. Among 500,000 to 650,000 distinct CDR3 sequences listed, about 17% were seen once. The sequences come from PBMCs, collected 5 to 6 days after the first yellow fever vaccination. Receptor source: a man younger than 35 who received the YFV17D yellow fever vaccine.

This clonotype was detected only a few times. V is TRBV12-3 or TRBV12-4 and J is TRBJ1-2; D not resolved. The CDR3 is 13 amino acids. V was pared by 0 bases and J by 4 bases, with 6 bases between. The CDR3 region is CASSLAPFYGYTF. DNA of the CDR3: TGTGCCAGCAGTTTAGCGCCGTTCTATGGCTACACCTTC.

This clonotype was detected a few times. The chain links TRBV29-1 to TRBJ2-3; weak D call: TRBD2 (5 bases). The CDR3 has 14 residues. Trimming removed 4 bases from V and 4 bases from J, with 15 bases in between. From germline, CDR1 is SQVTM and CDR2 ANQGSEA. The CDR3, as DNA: TGCAGCGTTGTGGTGGGAGTTAGGCCAGATACGCAGTATTTT. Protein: CSVVVGVRPDTQYF.

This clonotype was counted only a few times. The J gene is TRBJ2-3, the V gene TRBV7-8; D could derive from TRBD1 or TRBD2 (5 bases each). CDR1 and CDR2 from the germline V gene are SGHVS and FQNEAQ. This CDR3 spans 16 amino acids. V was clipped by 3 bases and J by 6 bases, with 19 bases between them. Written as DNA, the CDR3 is TGTGCCAGCAGCTTGCTGACACGGGACGGCGGGGATACGCAGTATTTT. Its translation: CASSLLTRDGGDTQYF.

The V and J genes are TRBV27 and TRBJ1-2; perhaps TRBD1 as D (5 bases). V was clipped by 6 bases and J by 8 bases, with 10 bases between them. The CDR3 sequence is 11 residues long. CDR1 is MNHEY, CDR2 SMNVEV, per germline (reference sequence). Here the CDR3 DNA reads TGTGCCAGCAGCGCAGGGTCCGGCTACACCTTC. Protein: CASSAGSGYTF.

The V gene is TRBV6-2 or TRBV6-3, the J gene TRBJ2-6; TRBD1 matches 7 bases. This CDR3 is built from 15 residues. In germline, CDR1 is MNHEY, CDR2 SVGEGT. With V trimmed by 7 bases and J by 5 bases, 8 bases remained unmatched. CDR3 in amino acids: CASNEGARWANVLTF. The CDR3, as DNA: TGTGCCAGCAACGAGGGGGCCCGGTGGGCCAACGTCCTGACTTTC.

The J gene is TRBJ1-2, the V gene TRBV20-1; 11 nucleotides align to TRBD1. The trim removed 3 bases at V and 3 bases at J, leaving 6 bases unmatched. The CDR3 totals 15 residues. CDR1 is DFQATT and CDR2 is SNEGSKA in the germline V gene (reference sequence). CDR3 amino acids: CSASDAGQGDYGYTF. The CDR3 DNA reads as TGCAGTGCTAGTGATGCGGGACAGGGGGACTATGGCTACACCTTC.

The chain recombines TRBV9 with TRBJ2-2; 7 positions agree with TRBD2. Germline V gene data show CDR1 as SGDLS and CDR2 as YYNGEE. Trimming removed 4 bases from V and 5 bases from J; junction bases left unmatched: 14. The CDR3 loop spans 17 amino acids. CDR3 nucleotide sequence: TGTGCCAGCAGCTCCCTGGGGGGGAGTGTCAGGACCGGGGAGCTGTTTTTT. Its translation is CASSSLGGSVRTGELFF.

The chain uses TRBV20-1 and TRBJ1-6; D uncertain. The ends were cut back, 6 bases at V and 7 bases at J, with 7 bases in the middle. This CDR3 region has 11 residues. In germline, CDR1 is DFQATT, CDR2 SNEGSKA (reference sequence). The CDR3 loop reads CSAQQNSPLHF. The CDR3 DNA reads TGCAGTGCACAGCAAAATTCACCCCTCCACTTT.

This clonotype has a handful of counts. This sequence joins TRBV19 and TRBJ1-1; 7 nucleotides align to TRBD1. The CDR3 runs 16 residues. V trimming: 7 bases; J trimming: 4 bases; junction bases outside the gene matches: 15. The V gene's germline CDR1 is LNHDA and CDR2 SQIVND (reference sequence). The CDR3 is CASIRETGLRSTEAFF. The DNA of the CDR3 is TGTGCCAGTATCCGGGAGACAGGGTTGAGGAGCACTGAAGCTTTCTTT.

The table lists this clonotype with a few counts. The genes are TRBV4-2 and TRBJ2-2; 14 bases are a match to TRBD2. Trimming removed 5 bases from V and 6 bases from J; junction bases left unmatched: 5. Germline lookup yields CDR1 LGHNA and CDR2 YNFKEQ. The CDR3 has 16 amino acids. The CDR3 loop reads CASSSTSGGAPGELFF. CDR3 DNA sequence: TGTGCCAGCAGCTCGACTAGCGGGGGGGCCCCCGGGGAGCTGTTTTTT.